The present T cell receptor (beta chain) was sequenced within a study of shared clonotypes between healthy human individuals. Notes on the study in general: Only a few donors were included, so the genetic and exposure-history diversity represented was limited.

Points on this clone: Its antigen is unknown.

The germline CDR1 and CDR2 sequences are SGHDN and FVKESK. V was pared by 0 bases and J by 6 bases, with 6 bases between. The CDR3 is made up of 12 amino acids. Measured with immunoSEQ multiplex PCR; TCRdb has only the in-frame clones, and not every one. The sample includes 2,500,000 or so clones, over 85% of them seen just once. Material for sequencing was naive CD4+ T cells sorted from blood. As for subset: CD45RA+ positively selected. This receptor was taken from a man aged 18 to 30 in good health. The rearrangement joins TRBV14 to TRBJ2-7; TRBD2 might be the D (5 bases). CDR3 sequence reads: CASSQDGSEQYF. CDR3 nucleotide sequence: TGTGCCAGCAGCCAAGATGGGAGCGAGCAGTACTTC.